The 21 T cell receptor beta chains given below trace back to one sample, sequenced in a study of CD8 T cells in ankylosing spondylitis (TCRdb year 2017). Library preparation employed 5' RACE. The instrument given in TCRdb is Illumina HiSeq 2500. The public reads were quality trimmed at Q25 with fastp and then assembled into clones with MiXCR by TCRdb, keeping productive beta chains. CDR3 protein duplicates are merged, each entry listing the most common genes and DNA. The sample yields 84,000 or so distinct CDR3 sequences; around 26% were counted once. The ten largest clones add up to roughly 59% of the sample. The sample was blood, either unsorted or a sorted T cell fraction (not recorded which). The receptor source for this set is a male donor with ankylosing spondylitis or in good health (not recorded which).

This clonotype has only a few counts. The rearrangement uses TRBV6-5 and TRBJ2-3; D remains unclear. The CDR3 consists of 15 residues. Germline loops: CDR1 MNHEY, CDR2 SVGAGI. V lost 0 bases to trimming and J lost 2 bases, with 9 bases between them. The CDR3 DNA is TGTGCCAGCAGTTACTCTGATCCAGTCACAGATACGCAGTATTTT. Translation: CASSYSDPVTDTQYF.

This clonotype was observed a few times. The chain combines TRBV7-2 with TRBJ2-5, with D possibly being TRBD1 or TRBD2 (5 bases each). Trimming pared 5 bases from V and 7 bases from J, leaving 14 bases between. Looked up from germline, CDR1 is SGHTA and CDR2 is FQGNSA. This CDR3 region has 13 residues. The CDR3 DNA reads TGTGCCAGCAGCGGGGACGGTATGAGGACCCAGTACTTC. Its translation: CASSGDGMRTQYF.

This clonotype turned up a few times. This chain links TRBV27 with TRBJ2-3, with TRBD2 identical over 11 bases. This CDR3 contains 15 residues. V trimming: 3 bases; J trimming: 6 bases; junction bases outside the gene matches: 5. Germline V gives CDR1 MNHEY, CDR2 SMNVEV (reference sequence). This chain's CDR3 is CASSFIPSGGDTQYF. CDR3 DNA sequence: TGTGCCAGCAGTTTCATCCCTAGCGGGGGGGATACGCAGTATTTT.

The chain carries TRBV18 and TRBJ1-1, with a weak D call TRBD1 (6 bases). From germline, CDR1 is KGHSH and CDR2 LQKENI. This CDR3 is built from 15 residues. The ends were cut back, 4 bases at V and 0 bases at J, with 12 bases in the middle. The CDR3 bases are TGTGCCAGCTCACGAACCGACAGGCTGAACACTGAAGCTTTCTTT. It encodes CASSRTDRLNTEAFF.

The genes are TRBV12-3 or TRBV12-4 and TRBJ2-5; 8 bases match TRBD2. The CDR3 runs 17 residues. Germline trimming cut 5 bases from V and 2 bases from J; bases unmatched to any gene: 13. CDR3 sequence: CASSPRAGGTTQETQYF. The CDR3 nucleotides read TGTGCCAGCAGTCCCCGTGCGGGGGGAACCACTCAAGAGACCCAGTACTTC.

The chain joins TRBV24-1 to TRBJ2-3; D uncertain. Germline V gene lookup returns CDR1 KGHDR and CDR2 SFDVKD. Trimming took off 0 bases at V and 3 bases at J, with 3 bases between the two ends. The CDR3 is made up of 13 amino acids. CDR3 in amino acids: CATSDLVTDTQYF. CDR3 in DNA: TGTGCCACCAGTGATTTGGTGACAGATACGCAGTATTTT.

This clonotype was seen only once. The chain has TRBV5-1 and TRBJ1-1; TRBD1 aligns across 7 bases. CDR1 and CDR2 from the germline V gene are SGHRS and YFSETQ. This CDR3 spans 14 amino acids. After removal of 5 bases from V and 5 bases from J, the junction contained 9 bases not matched to a gene. The CDR3, as DNA: TGCGCCAGCAGAAGACAGGGTGAGGGAACTGAAGCTTTCTTT. Residues: CASRRQGEGTEAFF.

V usage is TRBV20-1 and J usage is TRBJ2-3; D possibly uses TRBD1 or TRBD2 (7 bases each). Germline values: CDR1 DFQATT, CDR2 SNEGSKA (reference sequence). Trimming cost V 4 bases and J 2 bases, with 19 bases left between them. The CDR3 runs 16 residues. The CDR3 DNA reads TGCAGTGCTACCGTCCCAGGGGGGGAAGACACAGATACGCAGTATTTT. Its translation: CSATVPGGEDTDTQYF.

This CDR3 reads CAISEELGQGTGELFF. CDR3 coding DNA: TGTGCCATCAGTGAGGAACTAGGACAAGGCACCGGGGAGCTGTTTTTT. The V and J genes are TRBV10-3 and TRBJ2-2; D may be TRBD1 or TRBD2 (5 bases each). The V gene lost 2 bases and the J gene lost 4 bases, with 14 bases spanning the gap. Germline lookup yields CDR1 ENHRY and CDR2 SYGVKD. The CDR3 runs to 16 residues.

This chain joins TRBV19 and TRBJ1-2, with 11 positions matching TRBD1. V dropped 3 bases and J dropped 5; count of bases not matched to a gene: 5. CDR3 length: 15 residues. The germline CDR1 and CDR2 sequences are LNHDA and SQIVND (reference sequence). CDR3 sequence reads: CASSIAGTGGYGYTF. In nucleotides, the CDR3 is TGTGCCAGTAGTATTGCCGGGACAGGGGGATATGGCTACACCTTC. Supplemented by reference TRBV19 and TRBJ1-2, the full variable domain reads DGGITQSPKYLFRKEGQNVTLSCEQNLNHDAMYWYRQDPGQGLRLIYYSQIVNDFQKGDIAEGYSVSREKKESFPLTVTSAQKNPTAFYLCASSIAGTGGYGYTFGSGTRLTVV.

A few counts support this clonotype. This sequence joins TRBV20-1 and TRBJ2-7; TRBD1 might be the D (6 bases). Germline CDR1 and CDR2: DFQATT and SNEGSKA (reference sequence). The CDR3 length is 12 residues. Trimming took 3 bases from V and 2 from J, leaving 8 bases between them. The CDR3 region is CSARGDTYEQYV. In DNA form, the CDR3 reads TGCAGTGCTAGGGGGGACACCTACGAGCAGTACGTC.

The chain is built from TRBV5-1 and TRBJ1-1; D may be TRBD1 (5 bases). CDR3 length: 12 amino acids. The germline V and J ends were trimmed by 0 bases and 11 bases, with 11 bases remaining between them. The V gene's germline CDR1 is SGHRS and CDR2 YFSETQ. The CDR3 loop reads CASSLEGDRAFF. The DNA for the CDR3 is TGCGCCAGCAGCTTGGAAGGGGATCGGGCTTTCTTT.

The chain joins TRBV5-5 to TRBJ1-5; TRBD1 matches 7 bases. V gave up 3 bases and J gave up 6 bases; unmatched junction bases: 6. This CDR3 contains 14 residues. Looked up from germline, CDR1 is SGHKS and CDR2 is YYEKEE (reference sequence). The CDR3 nucleotides read TGTGCCAGCAGCTCCCAGGGGGGTGGTCAGCCCCAGCATTTT. Translation: CASSSQGGGQPQHF.

This chain joins TRBV6-1 and TRBJ1-2; 7 positions match TRBD1. Germline lookup yields CDR1 MNHNS and CDR2 SASEGT. CDR3 size: 15 residues. The ends lost 6 bases at V and 4 bases at J; junction bases unmatched: 11. CDR3 residues: CASSPTTGTVYGYTF. Here the CDR3 DNA reads TGTGCCAGCAGCCCCACAACCGGGACAGTCTATGGCTACACCTTC.

The chain joins TRBV11-2 to TRBJ2-1; the D is unclear. V lost 0 bases, J lost 0 bases, and 12 bases lay in between. The CDR3 consists of 17 residues. Germline-derived CDR1 and CDR2 are SGHAT and FQNNGV. For the CDR3, the DNA is TGTGCCAGCAGCTTAGATGATGGCGCCAGCTCCTACAATGAGCAGTTCTTC. Residues: CASSLDDGASSYNEQFF.

Turning to this clonotype: A junction end diverges from the germline sequence, so it may reflect a read error. The V gene is TRBV2, the J gene TRBJ2-3; 10 positions agree with TRBD2. The CDR3 sequence is 16 residues long. Germline assignment: CDR1 SNHLY and CDR2 FYNNEI. CDR3 amino acids: CGSASGRALSTDTQYF. Written as DNA, the CDR3 is TGTGGCAGCGCGAGCGGGAGGGCTTTAAGCACAGATACGCAGTATTTT.

This clonotype was found many times. The rearrangement uses TRBV20-1 and TRBJ2-7; TRBD2 matches 11 bases. The CDR3 length is 14 residues. V shed 5 bases, J shed 5 bases, and the junction held 8 bases outside the gene matches. Germline assignment: CDR1 DFQATT and CDR2 SNEGSKA (reference sequence). The chain's CDR3 is CSALSLAGDHEQYF. The CDR3 bases are TGCAGTGCTCTTTCACTAGCGGGAGACCACGAGCAGTACTTC.

The V and J genes are TRBV27 and TRBJ2-6; D is undetermined. V gave up 5 bases and J gave up 0 bases, with 20 bases separating them. The CDR3 runs 19 residues. The germline V gene has CDR1 MNHEY and CDR2 SMNVEV (reference sequence). CDR3 sequence (DNA): TGTGCCAGCAGTCCCACAGTTGTCTGGCGGACCTCTGGGGCCAACGTCCTGACTTTC. Translating gives CASSPTVVWRTSGANVLTF.

The table lists this clonotype with a few counts. This chain connects TRBV5-1 to TRBJ2-7; D ambiguous. The CDR3 contains 12 residues. Deletions cut 6 bases from V and 4 bases from J, with 11 bases between. Germline CDR1 and CDR2: SGHRS and YFSETQ. The CDR3 reads CASKGREYEQYV. The CDR3, as DNA: TGCGCCAGCAAGGGCAGAGAGTACGAGCAGTACGTC.

This clonotype has only a few counts. In nucleotides, the CDR3 is TGTGCCAGCAGCCAACGAGGACAGGGGAACACTGAAGCTTTCTTT. This codes for CASSQRGQGNTEAFF. The chain couples TRBV3-1 to TRBJ1-1, with 8 bases aligning to TRBD1. The CDR3 covers 15 residues. The V gene's germline CDR1 is LGHDT and CDR2 YNNKEL (reference sequence). The V segment lost 2 bases and the J segment 1 base; nucleotides outside the gene matches: 3.

In this sample, this clonotype turned up once. The gene calls are TRBV5-1 and TRBJ2-4; 10 bases map to TRBD2. The ends lost 6 bases at V and 0 bases at J; junction bases unmatched: 6. Germline V lookup: CDR1 SGHRS, CDR2 YFSETQ. The CDR3 is 16 residues long. CDR3 loop: CASTPGLALAKNIQYF. CDR3 nucleotide sequence: TGCGCCAGCACTCCGGGACTAGCGCTAGCCAAAAACATTCAGTACTTC.